This T cell receptor (beta chain) was captured by sequencing in a study of cytomegalovirus exposure and HLA in healthy donors. Across the whole study: Approximately 85 million unique TCRs from HLA-typed donors were held in an early data release.

Broader study findings: According to an earlier analysis, most TCR beta V segments yielded productive rearrangements about 87% or about 30% of the time. Published work reported that the classifier diagnosed cytomegalovirus status with high specificity and sensitivity. In a later analysis, across HLA loci, associated TCR counts were highest for DRB1, lowest for HLA-C.

Primers: 60 Vbeta forward and 13 Jbeta reverse. The data were produced by immunoSEQ multiplex PCR, yet TCRdb's version contains in-frame clones alone and is incomplete. The table has 150,000 or so clones, around 75% seen once. The length of the CDR3 is 18 residues. With respect to this clone: Antigen specificity is unknown.

This rearrangement joins TRBV21-1 to TRBJ1-1. TRBV21-1 constitutes a pseudogene. The sample comprised PBMCs. The source of this sequence is a man in his late teens or twenties in good health and CMV-seropositive. For the CDR3, the DNA is TGTGCCAGCAGCGCCCCGCGGAACGGAATTCACATGAACACTGAAGCTTTCTTT. Translation: CASSAPRNGIHMNTEAFF.